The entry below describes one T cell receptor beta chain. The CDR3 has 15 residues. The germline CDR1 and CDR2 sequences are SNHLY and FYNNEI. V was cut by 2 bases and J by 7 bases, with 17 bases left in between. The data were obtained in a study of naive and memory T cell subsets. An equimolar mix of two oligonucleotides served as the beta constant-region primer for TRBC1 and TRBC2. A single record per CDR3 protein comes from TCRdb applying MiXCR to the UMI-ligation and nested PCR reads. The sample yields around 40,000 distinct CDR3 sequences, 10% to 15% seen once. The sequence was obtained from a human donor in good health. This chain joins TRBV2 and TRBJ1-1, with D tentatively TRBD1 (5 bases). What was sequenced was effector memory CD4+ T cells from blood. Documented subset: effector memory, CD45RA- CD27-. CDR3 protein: CASSESGGLYGEAFF. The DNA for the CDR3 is TGTGCCAGCAGTGAATCGGGGGGACTGTACGGTGAAGCTTTCTTT.